The present T cell receptor beta chain was sequenced within a study of PD-L1 blockade in urothelial cancer. The V gene lost 1 base and the J gene lost 5 bases, with 17 bases spanning the gap. The CDR3 is 16 residues long. CDR1 and CDR2 from the germline V gene are SEHNR and FQNEAQ (reference sequence). This table comes from immunoSEQ multiplex PCR, and its TCRdb copy is limited to in-frame clones, with some not included. The sample comprises around 120,000 clones, about 85% of which are singletons, and about 2.2% rests with the top ten. Here the sequenced sample was PBMCs, taken around atezolizumab (anti-PD-L1) treatment. This TCR came from a man between 50 and 59 years old with urothelial cancer. This rearrangement joins TRBV7-9 to TRBJ1-2; D unresolved. The CDR3 region has the DNA TGTGCCAGCAGCTTAGGTTTAGGCGGCGGCACTTATGGCTACACCTTC. Protein: CASSLGLGGGTYGYTF.